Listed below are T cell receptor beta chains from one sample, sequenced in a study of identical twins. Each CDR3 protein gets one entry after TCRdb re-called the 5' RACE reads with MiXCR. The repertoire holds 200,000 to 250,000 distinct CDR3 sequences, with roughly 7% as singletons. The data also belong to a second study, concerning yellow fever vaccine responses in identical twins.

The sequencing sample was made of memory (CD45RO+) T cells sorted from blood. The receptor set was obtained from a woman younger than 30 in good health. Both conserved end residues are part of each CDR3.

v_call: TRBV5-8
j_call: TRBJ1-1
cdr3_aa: CASRRQGMGGTEAFF

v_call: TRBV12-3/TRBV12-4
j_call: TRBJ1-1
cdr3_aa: CASSLLRGAGSEAFF

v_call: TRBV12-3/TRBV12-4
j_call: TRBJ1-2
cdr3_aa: CASSPSIGVGYTF

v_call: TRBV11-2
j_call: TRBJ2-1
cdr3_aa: CASSLGSGGYVDEQFF

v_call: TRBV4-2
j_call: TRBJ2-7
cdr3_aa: CASSQVPFYEQYF

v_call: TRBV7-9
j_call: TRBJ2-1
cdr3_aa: CASSLASRMGEQFF

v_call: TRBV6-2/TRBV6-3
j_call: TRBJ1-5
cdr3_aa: CASSPPAGLWGNQPQHF

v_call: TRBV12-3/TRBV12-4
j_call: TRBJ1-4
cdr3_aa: CASSLIVQGAANEKLFF

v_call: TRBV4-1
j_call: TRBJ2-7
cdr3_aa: CASSQLLGGAGEQYF

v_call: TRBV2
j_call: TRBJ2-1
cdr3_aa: CASKLAGGPELGEQFF

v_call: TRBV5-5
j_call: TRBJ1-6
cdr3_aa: CASARGMSPLHF

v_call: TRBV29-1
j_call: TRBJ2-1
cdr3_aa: CSVEGEVGMYEQFF

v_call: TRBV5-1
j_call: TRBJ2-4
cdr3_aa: CASSPEAYGNIQYF

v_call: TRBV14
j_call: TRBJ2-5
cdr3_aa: CASSQGGLLQETQYF

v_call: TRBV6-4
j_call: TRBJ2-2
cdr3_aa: CASSAGGGTGELFF

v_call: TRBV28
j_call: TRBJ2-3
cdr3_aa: CASRAGTAGADTQYF

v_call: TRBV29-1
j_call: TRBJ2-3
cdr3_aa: CSVAEDTQYF

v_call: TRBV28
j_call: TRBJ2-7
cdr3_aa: CASSLSRAHEQYF

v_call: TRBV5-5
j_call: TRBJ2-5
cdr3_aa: CASSSHGWGWLEVETQYF

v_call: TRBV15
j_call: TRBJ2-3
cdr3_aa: CATSRAGGAAQQYF

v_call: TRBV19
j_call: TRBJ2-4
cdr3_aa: CASSIPTGAAKNIQYF

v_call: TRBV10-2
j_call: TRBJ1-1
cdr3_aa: CASEGGGRVGEAFF